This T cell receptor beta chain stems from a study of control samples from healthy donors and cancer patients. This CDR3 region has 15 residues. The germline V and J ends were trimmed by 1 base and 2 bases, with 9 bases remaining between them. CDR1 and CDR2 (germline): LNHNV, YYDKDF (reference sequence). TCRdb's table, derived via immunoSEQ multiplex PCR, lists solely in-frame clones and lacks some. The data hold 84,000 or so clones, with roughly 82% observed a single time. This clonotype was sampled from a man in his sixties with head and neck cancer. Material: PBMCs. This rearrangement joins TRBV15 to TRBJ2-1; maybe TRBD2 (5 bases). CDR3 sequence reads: CATSRGDGAYNEQFF. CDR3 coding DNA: TGTGCCACCAGCAGAGGAGACGGGGCCTACAATGAGCAGTTCTTC.